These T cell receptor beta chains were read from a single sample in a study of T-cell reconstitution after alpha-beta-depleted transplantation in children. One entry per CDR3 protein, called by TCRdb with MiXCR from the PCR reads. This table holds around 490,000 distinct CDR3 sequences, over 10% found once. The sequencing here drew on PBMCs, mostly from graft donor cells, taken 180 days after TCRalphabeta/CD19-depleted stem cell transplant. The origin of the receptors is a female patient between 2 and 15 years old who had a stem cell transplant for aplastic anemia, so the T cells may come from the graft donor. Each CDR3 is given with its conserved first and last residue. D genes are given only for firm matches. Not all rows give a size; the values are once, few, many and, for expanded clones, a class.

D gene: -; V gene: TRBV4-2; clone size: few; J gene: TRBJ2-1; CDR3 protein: CASSQQGSSRRSRNEQFF; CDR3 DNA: TGTGCCAGCAGCCAACAGGGGTCTTCGCGACGGAGCCGCAATGAGCAGTTCTTC
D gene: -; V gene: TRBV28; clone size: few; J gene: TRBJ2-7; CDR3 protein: CASKYPGTGYYEQYF; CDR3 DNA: TGTGCCAGCAAGTATCCGGGGACTGGGTATTACGAGCAGTACTTC
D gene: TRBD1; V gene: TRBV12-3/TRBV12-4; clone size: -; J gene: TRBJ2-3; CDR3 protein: CASSSTRDRHTDTQYF; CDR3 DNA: TGTGCCAGCAGTTCCACCCGGGACAGGCACACAGATACGCAGTATTTT
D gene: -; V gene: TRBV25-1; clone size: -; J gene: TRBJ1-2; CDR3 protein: CASSRKREGYTF; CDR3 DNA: TGTGCCAGCAGTCGAAAAAGGGAAGGCTACACCTTC
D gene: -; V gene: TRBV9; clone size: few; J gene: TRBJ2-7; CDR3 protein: CASSSPGYEQYF; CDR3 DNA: TGTGCCAGCAGCTCGCCGGGTTACGAGCAGTACTTC
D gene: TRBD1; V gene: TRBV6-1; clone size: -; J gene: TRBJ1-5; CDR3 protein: CASSPTGTGVASFAEPQHF; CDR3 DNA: TGTGCCAGCAGCCCTACTGGGACAGGGGTAGCCAGTTTTGCGGAGCCCCAGCATTTT
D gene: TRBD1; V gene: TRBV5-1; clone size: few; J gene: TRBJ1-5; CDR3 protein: CASSLEGAASQAQHF; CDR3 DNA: TGCGCCAGCAGCTTGGAGGGGGCGGCTAGCCAGGCCCAGCATTTT
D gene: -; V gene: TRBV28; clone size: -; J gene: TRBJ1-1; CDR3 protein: CASSLLGLNTEAFF; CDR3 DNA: TGTGCCAGCAGTTTATTGGGACTGAACACTGAAGCTTTCTTT
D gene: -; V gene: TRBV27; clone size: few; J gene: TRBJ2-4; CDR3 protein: CASWAGGLGKNIQYF; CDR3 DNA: TGTGCCAGCTGGGCCGGGGGTCTGGGCAAAAACATTCAGTACTTC
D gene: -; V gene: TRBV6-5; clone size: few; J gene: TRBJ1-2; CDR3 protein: CASRQGNGYTF; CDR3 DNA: TGTGCCAGCAGGCAGGGTAATGGCTACACCTTC
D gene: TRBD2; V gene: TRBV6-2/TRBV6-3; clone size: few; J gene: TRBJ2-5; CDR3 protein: CASSQFSGRETQYF; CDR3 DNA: TGTGCCAGCAGTCAATTTAGCGGGAGAGAGACCCAGTACTTC
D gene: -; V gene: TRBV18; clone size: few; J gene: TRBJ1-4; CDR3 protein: CASSPPGLVGEKLFF; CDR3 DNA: TGTGCCAGCTCACCACCGGGGTTGGTGGGTGAAAAACTGTTTTTT
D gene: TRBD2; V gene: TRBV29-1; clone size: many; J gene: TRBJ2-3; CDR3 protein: CSVTGTSGHPGTDTQYF; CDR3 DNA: TGCAGCGTAACCGGGACTAGCGGGCATCCGGGCACAGATACGCAGTATTTT
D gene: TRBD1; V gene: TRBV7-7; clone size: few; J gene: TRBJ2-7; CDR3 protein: CASSSSNRGRPYEQYF; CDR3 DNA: TGTGCCAGCAGCTCATCGAACAGGGGGCGCCCCTACGAGCAGTACTTC
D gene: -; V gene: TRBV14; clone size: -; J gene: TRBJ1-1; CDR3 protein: CASSYGHQNTEAFF; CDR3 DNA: TGTGCCAGCAGCTACGGACACCAGAACACTGAAGCTTTCTTT
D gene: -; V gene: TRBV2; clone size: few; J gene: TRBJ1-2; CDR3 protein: CASSPYLGGGPRGYTF; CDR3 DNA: TGTGCCAGCAGTCCCTACCTTGGGGGAGGGCCGCGGGGCTACACCTTC
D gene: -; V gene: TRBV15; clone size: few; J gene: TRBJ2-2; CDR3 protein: CATSRESGELFF; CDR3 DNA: TGTGCCACCAGCAGAGAGTCCGGGGAGCTGTTTTTT
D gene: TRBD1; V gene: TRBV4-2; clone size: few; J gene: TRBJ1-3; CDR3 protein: CASSPTIRTGGVGNTIYF; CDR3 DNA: TGTGCCAGCAGCCCGACCATTCGGACAGGGGGCGTTGGAAACACCATATATTTT
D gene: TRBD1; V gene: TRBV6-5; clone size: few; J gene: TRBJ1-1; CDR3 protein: CASSYGQGAAFF; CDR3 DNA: TGTGCCAGCAGTTACGGACAGGGGGCAGCTTTCTTT
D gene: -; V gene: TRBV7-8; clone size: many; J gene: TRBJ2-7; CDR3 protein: CASSGGVSYEQYF; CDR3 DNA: TGTGCCAGCAGCGGCGGGGTTTCCTACGAGCAGTACTTC
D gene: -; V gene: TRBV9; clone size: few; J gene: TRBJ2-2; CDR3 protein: CASSLLADFYFGGELFF; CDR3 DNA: TGTGCCAGCAGCCTCCTTGCGGACTTCTATTTCGGGGGGGAGCTGTTTTTT
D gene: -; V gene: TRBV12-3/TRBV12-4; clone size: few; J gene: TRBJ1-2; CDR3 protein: CASSFFDSDGYTF; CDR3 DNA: TGTGCCAGCAGTTTTTTTGACAGCGATGGCTACACCTTC
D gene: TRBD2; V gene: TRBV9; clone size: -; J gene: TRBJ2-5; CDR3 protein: CASSVGQGGLAGLQETQYF; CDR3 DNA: TGTGCCAGCAGCGTGGGACAGGGCGGACTAGCGGGGTTACAAGAGACCCAGTACTTC
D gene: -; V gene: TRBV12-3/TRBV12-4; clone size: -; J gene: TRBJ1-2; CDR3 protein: CASSSTTWWGYTF; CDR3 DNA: TGTGCCAGCAGCTCCACCACATGGTGGGGCTACACCTTC
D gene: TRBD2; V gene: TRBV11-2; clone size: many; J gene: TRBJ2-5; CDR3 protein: CASSSPETSGWETQYF; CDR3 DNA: TGTGCCAGCAGCTCCCCCGAGACTAGCGGGTGGGAGACCCAGTACTTC
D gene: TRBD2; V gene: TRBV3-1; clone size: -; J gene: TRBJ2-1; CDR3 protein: CASSHFRTSGRRGNEQFF; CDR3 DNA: TGTGCCAGCAGCCACTTCAGGACTAGCGGGAGGAGGGGAAATGAGCAGTTCTTC
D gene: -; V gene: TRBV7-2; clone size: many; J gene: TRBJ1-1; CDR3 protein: CASSLARTSMNTEAFF; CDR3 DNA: TGTGCCAGCAGCTTAGCCCGGACATCCATGAACACTGAAGCTTTCTTT
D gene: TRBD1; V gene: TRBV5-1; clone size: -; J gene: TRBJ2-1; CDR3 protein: CASSSGQVNNNEQFF; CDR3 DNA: TGCGCCAGCAGCTCGGGACAGGTTAATAACAATGAGCAGTTCTTC
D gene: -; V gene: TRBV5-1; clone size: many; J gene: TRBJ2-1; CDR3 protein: CASSSSGYNEQFF; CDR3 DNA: TGCGCCAGCAGCTCTAGTGGGTACAATGAGCAGTTCTTC
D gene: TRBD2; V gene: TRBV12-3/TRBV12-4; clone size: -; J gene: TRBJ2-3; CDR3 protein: CASTLGLVSATSSTDTQYF; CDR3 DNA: TGTGCCAGCACTCTGGGACTAGTGTCCGCTACATCTAGCACAGATACGCAGTATTTT
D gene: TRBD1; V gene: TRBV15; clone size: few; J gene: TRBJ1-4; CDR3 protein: CATSRVVAGGREKLFF; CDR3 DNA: TGTGCCACCAGCAGAGTCGTTGCAGGGGGCCGTGAAAAACTGTTTTTT
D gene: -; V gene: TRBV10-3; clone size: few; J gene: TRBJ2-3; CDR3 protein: CAISGGSAATDTQYF; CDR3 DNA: TGTGCCATCAGTGGAGGGTCTGCCGCCACAGATACGCAGTATTTT